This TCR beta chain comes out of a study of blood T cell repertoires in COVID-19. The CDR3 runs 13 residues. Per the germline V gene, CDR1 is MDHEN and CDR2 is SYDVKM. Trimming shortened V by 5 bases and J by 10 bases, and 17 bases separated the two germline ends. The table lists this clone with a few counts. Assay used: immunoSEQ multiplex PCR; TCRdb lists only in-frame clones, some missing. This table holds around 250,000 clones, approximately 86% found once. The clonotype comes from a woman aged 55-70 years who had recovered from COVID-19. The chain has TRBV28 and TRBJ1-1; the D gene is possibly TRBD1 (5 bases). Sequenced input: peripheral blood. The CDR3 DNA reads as TGTGCCAGCAGTGAGACAGTTATCCGGTTAGCTTTCTTT. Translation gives CASSETVIRLAFF.